Given below is one T cell receptor beta chain in context. Its specificity is not known. This sample is drawn from a study of cytomegalovirus exposure and HLA in healthy donors. Sequenced by immunoSEQ multiplex PCR; TCRdb stores in-frame clones only, minus some. This sample has 250,000 to 300,000 clones, with approximately 86% found just once. Study-wide findings and caveats: According to a later analysis, TCR clusters from the first cohort tended to co-occur in the 120 or so validation repertoires. Whilst most TCR sequences proved rare, a subset of public TCRs occurred across many donors. The authors enumerated roughly 180 TCR beta chains as linked to cytomegalovirus.

Among the 100 to 150 subjects of the validation cohort, separate from the 666-subject first cohort, were the donors. Trimming left V 1 base short and J 5 bases short, with 9 bases between. Germline-derived CDR1 and CDR2 are LNHDA and SQIVND (reference sequence). There are 15 residues in the CDR3. Sequenced: PBMCs. This chain connects TRBV19 to TRBJ1-6; D is uncertain. The TCR originated in a woman under 30 in good health and CMV-seronegative. The CDR3 DNA follows: TGTGCCAGTAGTATAGTGGCAGAAAATAATTCACCCCTCCACTTT. It codes for CASSIVAENNSPLHF.